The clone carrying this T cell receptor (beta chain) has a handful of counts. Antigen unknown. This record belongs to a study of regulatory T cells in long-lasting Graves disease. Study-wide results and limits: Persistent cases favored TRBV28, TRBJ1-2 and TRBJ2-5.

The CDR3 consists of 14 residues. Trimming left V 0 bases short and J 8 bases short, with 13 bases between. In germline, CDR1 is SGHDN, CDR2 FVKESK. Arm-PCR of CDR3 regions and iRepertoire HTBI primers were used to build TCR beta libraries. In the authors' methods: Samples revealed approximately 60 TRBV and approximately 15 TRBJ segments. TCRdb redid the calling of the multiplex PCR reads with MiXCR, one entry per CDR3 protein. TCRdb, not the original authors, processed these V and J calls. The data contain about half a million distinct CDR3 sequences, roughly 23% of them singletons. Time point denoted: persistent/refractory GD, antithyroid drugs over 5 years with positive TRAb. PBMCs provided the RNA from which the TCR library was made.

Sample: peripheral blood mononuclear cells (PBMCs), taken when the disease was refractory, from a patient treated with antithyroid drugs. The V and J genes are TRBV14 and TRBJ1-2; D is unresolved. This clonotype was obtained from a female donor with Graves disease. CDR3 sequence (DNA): TGTGCCAGCAGCCAAGATGTGAACCTCCACGGCTACACCTTC. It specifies CASSQDVNLHGYTF.